This T cell receptor (beta chain) was retrieved from a study of T-cell reconstitution after alpha-beta-depleted transplantation in children. As it was prepared, the TCRbeta library received unique molecular identifiers. TCRdb independently ran MiXCR on the PCR reads; one entry per CDR3 protein. The sample shows 450,000 to 500,000 distinct CDR3 sequences, approximately 12% of them seen only once. This CDR3 region has 14 residues. The germline CDR1 and CDR2 sequences are MNHEY and SVGEGT. Trimming removed 2 bases at V and 5 bases at J, with 10 bases between. This clonotype was observed a handful of times.

The sequencing used PBMCs from the stem cell graft donor, collected from the stem cell graft. The chain links TRBV6-2 or TRBV6-3 to TRBJ2-1, with D possibly matching TRBD2 (5 bases). The receptor was derived from a human donor who donated a stem cell graft to a child with combined immunodeficiency. This CDR3 reads CASSYEGTHNEQFF. CDR3 DNA: TGTGCCAGCAGTTACGAGGGAACCCACAATGAGCAGTTCTTC.